The T cell receptor beta chain described here comes from a study of blood T cell repertoires in COVID-19. Clones were read by immunoSEQ multiplex PCR, and TCRdb kept only the in-frame ones, dropping some. Altogether 350,000 to 400,000 clones are present, roughly 86% being singletons, with the ten largest covering 1.5% to 2%. The clonotype comes from a middle-aged man in a cohort exposed to, infected with or recovered from COVID-19 (not recorded which). The sample comprised PBMCs or T cells enriched from blood (not recorded which).

The CDR3 coding sequence is TGTGCCACCAGTGAGGTAGCGGGAGTTCTGGGTGAGCAGTTCTTC. Residues: CATSEVAGVLGEQFF. V usage is TRBV24-1 and J usage is TRBJ2-1; 9 bases align to TRBD2. This CDR3 has 15 amino acids. The V and J ends lost 4 bases and 9 bases, in that order; junction bases with no gene match: 9. Germline CDR1 KGHDR, CDR2 SFDVKD.